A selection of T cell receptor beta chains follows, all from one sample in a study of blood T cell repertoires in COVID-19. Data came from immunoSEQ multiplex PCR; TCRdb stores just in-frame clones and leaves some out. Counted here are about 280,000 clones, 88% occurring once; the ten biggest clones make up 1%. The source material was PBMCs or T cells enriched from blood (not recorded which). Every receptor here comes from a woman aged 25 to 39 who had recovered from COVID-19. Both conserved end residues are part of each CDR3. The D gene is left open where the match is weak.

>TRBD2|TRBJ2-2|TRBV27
TGTGCCAGCAGTCCGACAAGGACTAGCGGGAGGGGGGACACCGGGGAGCTGTTTTTT
CASSPTRTSGRGDTGELFF
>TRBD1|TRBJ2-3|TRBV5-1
TGCGCCAGCAGTAGGAGAGACAGGGCGACAGATACGCAGTATTTT
CASSRRDRATDTQYF
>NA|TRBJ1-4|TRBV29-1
TGCAGCTCTTCAACAGGGTTAGGGGAAAAACTGTTTTTT
CSSSTGLGEKLFF
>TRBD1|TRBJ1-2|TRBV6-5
TGTGCCAGCAGCGGGGGACAGGGTAACTATGGCTACACCTTC
CASSGGQGNYGYTF
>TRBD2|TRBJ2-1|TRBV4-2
TGTGCCAGCAGCCAAGGGGGGCTAGCGGGAGTGGGGGAGCAGTTCTTC
CASSQGGLAGVGEQFF
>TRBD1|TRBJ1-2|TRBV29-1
TGCAGCGTCGCACAGGGGCGGACTAACTATGGCTACACCTTC
CSVAQGRTNYGYTF
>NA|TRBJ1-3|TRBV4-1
TGCGCCAGCAGCCAAGATCCGGGGGGCGAAGGAAACACCATATATTTT
CASSQDPGGEGNTIYF
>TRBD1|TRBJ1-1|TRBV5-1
TGCGCCAGCAGCCCCTGGGGGCAGGGGGGATTTAACACTGAAGCTTTCTTT
CASSPWGQGGFNTEAFF
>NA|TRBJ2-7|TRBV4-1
TGCGCCAGCAGCCAATCTCCGGGGAGCTCCTACGAGCAGTACTTC
CASSQSPGSSYEQYF
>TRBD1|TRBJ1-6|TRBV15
TGTGCCACCAGCGCGTTCGGGGACAGGGAAATCGGGGACCATTCACCCCTCCACTTT
CATSAFGDREIGDHSPLHF